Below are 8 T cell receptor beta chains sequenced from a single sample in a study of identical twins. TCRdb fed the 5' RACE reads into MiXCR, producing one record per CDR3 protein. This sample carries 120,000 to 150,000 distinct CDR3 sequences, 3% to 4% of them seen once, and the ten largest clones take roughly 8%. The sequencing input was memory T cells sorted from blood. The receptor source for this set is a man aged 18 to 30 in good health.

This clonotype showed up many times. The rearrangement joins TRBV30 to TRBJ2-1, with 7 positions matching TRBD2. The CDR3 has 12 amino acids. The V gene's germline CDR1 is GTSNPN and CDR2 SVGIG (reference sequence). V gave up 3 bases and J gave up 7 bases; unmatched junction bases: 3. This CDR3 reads CAWRQRGNEQFF. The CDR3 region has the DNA TGTGCCTGGAGGCAGCGGGGAAATGAGCAGTTCTTC. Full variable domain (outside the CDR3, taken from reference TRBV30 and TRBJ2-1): SQTIHQWPATLVQPVGSPLSLECTVEGTSNPNLYWYRQAAGRGLQLLFYSVGIGQISSEVPQNLSASRPQDRQFILSSKKLLLSDSGFYLCAWRQRGNEQFFGPGTRLTVL.

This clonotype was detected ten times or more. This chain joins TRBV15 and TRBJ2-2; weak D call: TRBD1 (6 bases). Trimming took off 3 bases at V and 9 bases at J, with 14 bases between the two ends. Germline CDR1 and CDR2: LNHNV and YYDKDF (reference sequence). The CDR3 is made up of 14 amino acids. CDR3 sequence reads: CATSSGYQGWELFF. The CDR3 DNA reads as TGTGCCACCAGCAGTGGTTATCAGGGGTGGGAGCTGTTTTTT.

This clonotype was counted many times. CDR3 region: CASSLADRGETQYF. The DNA for the CDR3 is TGCGCCAGCAGCTTGGCGGACAGGGGCGAGACCCAGTACTTC. This sequence joins TRBV5-1 and TRBJ2-5; TRBD1 matches 9 bases. Germline trimming cut 0 bases from V and 5 bases from J; bases unmatched to any gene: 2. The CDR3 runs to 14 residues. Looked up from germline, CDR1 is SGHRS and CDR2 is YFSETQ. Looking up the rest from reference TRBV5-1 and TRBJ2-5 gives the full variable domain: KAGVTQTPRYLIKTRGQQVTLSCSPISGHRSVSWYQQTPGQGLQFLFEYFSETQRNKGNFPGRFSGRQFSNSRSEMNVSTLELGDSALYLCASSLADRGETQYFGPGTRLLVL.

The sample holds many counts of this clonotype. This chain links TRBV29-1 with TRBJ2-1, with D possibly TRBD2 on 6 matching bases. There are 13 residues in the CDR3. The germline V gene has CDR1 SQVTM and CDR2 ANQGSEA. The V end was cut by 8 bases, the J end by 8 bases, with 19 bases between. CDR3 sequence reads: CSLRRGPGDEQFF. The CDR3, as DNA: TGCAGCCTGAGGAGGGGTCCGGGAGATGAGCAGTTCTTC.

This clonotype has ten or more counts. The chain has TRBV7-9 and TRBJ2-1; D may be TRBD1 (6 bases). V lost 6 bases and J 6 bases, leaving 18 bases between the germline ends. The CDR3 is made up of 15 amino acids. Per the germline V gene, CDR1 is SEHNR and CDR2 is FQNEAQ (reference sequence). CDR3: CASRPRTDSSNEQFF. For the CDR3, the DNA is TGTGCCAGCAGACCAAGGACAGATTCGAGCAATGAGCAGTTCTTC.

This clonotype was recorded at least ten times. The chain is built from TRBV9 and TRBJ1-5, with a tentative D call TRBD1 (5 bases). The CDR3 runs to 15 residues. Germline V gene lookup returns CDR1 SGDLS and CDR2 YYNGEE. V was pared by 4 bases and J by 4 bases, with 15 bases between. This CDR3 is CASSIAGLGNQPQHF. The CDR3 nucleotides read TGTGCCAGCAGCATAGCAGGGTTAGGGAATCAGCCCCAGCATTTT.

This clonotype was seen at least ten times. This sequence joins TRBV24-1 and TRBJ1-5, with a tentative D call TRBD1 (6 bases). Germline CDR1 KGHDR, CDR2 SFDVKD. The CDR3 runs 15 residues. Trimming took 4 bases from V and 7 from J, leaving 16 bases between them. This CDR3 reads CATSEGGFANQPQHF. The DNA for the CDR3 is TGTGCCACCAGTGAAGGGGGTTTCGCGAACCAGCCCCAGCATTTT.

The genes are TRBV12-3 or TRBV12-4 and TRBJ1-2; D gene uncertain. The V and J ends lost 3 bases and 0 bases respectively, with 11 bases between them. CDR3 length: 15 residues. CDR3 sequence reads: CASSFGPNPNYGYTF. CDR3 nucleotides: TGTGCCAGCAGTTTTGGCCCAAACCCTAACTATGGCTACACCTTC.